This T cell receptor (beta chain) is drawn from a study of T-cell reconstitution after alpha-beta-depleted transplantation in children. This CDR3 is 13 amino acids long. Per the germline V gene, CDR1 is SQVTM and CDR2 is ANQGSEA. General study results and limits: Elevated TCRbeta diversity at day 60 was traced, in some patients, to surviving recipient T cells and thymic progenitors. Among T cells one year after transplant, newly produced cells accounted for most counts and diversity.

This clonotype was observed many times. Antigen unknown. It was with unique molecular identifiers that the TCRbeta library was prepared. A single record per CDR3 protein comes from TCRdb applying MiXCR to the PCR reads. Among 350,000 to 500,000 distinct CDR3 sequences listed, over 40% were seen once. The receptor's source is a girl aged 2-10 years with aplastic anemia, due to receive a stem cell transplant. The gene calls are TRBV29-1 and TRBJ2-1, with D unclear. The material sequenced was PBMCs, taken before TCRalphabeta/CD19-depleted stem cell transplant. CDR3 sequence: CSAKDTAYGEQFF. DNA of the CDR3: TGCAGTGCAAAGGATACGGCGTACGGTGAGCAGTTCTTC.